The sequence of this T cell receptor (beta chain) was determined in a study of low-dose radiotherapy and immunotherapy resistance in tumors. Germline loops: CDR1 GTSNPN, CDR2 SVGIG (reference sequence). Between the trimmed V and J ends, which lost 2 bases and 6 bases, there was a span of 14 bases. This CDR3 contains 14 residues. The time point here: before trial treatment. Along with nivolumab and ipilimumab, donors received aspirin, low-dose cyclophosphamide and low-dose radiotherapy. This clonotype came up a few times. TRAV- and TRBV-specific primers were used for first-strand cDNA, which covered alpha and beta chains. Both a constant-region primer and a V-primer adapter served to amplify TCRs across around 20 PCR cycles. Each CDR3 protein gets one entry after TCRdb re-called the reads with MiXCR. The table shows around 99,000 distinct CDR3 sequences, with more than 8.5% occurring only once.

This chain joins TRBV30 and TRBJ2-1; D unclear. The source material was PBMCs, sampled before treatment. This receptor was obtained from a male donor with prostate cancer. The CDR3, as DNA: TGTGCCTGGAGTAAGACGCGCCCGGTCAATGAGCAGTTCTTC. It is translated as CAWSKTRPVNEQFF.